This T cell receptor (beta chain) was identified in a study of T cell responses to AZD1222 COVID-19 vaccine. Study-wide results and caveats: Possibly, clonal diversity was underestimated; donors were largely white British and included more females. Nearly half of spike-specific TCRs reportedly target variant regions that are unmutated in the B.1.351 and B.1.1.7 variants.

Sequencing was performed with immunoSEQ multiplex PCR; in TCRdb, only in-frame clones are kept and a portion is missing. The table has roughly 95,000 clones, about 90% seen once. For this clone: Its antigen is not known.

The sequence was obtained from an adult who received the AZD1222 COVID-19 vaccine. The sample in question was peripheral blood, obtained 28 days after the second AZD1222 dose.

The CDR3 region has the DNA TGTGCCAGCTCACCACCAGGGGTAAAGGACGCTGGCTACACCTTC. It codes for CASSPPGVKDAGYTF. This chain uses TRBV18 with TRBJ1-2; tentatively, D is TRBD1 (5 bases). The V end was cut by 0 bases, the J end by 7 bases, with 15 bases between. Germline V lookup: CDR1 KGHSH, CDR2 LQKENI. The CDR3 extends over 15 amino acids. The full variable domain, rest sourced from reference TRBV18 and TRBJ1-2, is NAGVMQNPRHLVRRRGQEARLRCSPMKGHSHVYWYRQLPEEGLKFMVYLQKENIIDESGMPKERFSAEFPKEGPSILRIQQVVRGDSAAYFCASSPPGVKDAGYTFGSGTRLTVV.